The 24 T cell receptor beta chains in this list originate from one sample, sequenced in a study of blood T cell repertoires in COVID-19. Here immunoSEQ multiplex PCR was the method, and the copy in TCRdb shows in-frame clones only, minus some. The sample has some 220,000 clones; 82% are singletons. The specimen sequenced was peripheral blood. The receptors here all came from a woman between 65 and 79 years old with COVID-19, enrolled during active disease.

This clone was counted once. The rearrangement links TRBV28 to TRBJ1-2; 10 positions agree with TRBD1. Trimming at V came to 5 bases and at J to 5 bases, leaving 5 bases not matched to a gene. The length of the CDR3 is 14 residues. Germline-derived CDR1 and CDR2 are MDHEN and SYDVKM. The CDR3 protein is CASSRDRGTYGYTF. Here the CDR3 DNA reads TGTGCCAGCAGTCGGGACAGGGGCACGTATGGCTACACCTTC.

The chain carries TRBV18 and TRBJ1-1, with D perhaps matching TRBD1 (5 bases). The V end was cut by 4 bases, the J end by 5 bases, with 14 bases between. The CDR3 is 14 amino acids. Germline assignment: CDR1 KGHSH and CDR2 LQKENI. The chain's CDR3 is CASSRDQGRTEAFF. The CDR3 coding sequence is TGTGCCAGCTCACGCGATCAGGGAAGGACTGAAGCTTTCTTT.

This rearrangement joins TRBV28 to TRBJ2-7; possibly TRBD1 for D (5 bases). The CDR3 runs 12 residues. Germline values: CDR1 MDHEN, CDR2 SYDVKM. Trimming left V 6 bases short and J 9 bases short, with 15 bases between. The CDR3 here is CASSQGFEGQYF. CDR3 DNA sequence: TGTGCCAGCAGCCAGGGTTTTGAAGGGCAGTACTTC.

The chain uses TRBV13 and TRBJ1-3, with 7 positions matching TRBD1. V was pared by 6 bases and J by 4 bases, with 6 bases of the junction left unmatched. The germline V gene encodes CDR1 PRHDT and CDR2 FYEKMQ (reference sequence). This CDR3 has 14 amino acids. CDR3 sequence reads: CASRDKGAGNTIYF. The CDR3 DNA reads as TGTGCCAGCAGGGATAAGGGGGCCGGAAACACCATATATTTT. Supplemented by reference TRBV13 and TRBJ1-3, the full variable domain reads AAGVIQSPRHLIKEKRETATLKCYPIPRHDTVYWYQQGPGQDPQFLISFYEKMQSDKGSIPDRFSAQQFSDYHSELNMSSLELGDSALYFCASRDKGAGNTIYFGEGSWLTVV.

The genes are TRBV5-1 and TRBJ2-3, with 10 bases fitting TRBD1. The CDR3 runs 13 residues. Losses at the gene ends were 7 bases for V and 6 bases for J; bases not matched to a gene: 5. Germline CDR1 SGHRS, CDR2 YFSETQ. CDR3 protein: CASAGQGYDTQYF. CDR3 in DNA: TGCGCCAGCGCGGGACAGGGGTACGATACGCAGTATTTT. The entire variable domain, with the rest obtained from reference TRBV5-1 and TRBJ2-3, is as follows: KAGVTQTPRYLIKTRGQQVTLSCSPISGHRSVSWYQQTPGQGLQFLFEYFSETQRNKGNFPGRFSGRQFSNSRSEMNVSTLELGDSALYLCASAGQGYDTQYFGPGTRLTVL.

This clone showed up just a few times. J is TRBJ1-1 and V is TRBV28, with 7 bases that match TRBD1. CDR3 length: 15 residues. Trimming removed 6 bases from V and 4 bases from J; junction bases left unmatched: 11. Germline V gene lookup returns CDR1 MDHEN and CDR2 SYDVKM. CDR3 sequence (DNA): TGTGCCAGCAGGCTACAGGGGAAGTCGTCCACTGAAGCTTTCTTT. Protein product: CASRLQGKSSTEAFF.

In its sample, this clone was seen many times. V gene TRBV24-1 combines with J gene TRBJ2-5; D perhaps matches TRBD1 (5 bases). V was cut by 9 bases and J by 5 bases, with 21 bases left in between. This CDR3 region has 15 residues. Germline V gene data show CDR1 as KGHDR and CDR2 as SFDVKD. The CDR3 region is CATASFSGSRETQYF. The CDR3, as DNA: TGTGCCACCGCATCCTTCTCAGGGTCCCGGGAGACCCAGTACTTC.

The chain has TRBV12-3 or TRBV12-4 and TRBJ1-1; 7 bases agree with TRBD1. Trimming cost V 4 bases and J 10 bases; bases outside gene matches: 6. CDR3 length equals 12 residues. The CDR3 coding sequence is TGTGCCAGCAGTTCCCTGACAGGGATAGCTTTCTTT. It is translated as CASSSLTGIAFF.

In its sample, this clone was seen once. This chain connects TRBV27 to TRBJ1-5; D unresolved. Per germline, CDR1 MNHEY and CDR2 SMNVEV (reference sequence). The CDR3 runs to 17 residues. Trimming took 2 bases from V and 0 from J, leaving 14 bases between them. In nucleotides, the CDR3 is TGTGCCAGCAGTTTAGGGTCTGGTGCGGCTAGCAATCAGCCCCAGCATTTT. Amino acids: CASSLGSGAASNQPQHF.

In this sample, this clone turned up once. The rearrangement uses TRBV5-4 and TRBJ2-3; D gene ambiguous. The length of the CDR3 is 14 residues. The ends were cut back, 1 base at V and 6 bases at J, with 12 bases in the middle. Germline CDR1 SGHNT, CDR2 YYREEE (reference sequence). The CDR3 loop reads CASSLSASPDTQYF. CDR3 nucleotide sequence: TGTGCCAGCAGCTTGAGTGCTAGTCCCGATACGCAGTATTTT.

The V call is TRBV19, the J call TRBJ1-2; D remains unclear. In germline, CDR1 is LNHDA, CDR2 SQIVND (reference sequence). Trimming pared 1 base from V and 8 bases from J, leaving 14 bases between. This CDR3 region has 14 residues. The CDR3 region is CASSIGETRRGYTF. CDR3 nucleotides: TGTGCCAGTAGTATAGGTGAGACGCGGCGGGGCTACACCTTC.

Here the CDR3 DNA reads TGCGCCAGCAGCTTCGAGGGATCAGAGACCCAGTACTTC. The encoded protein is CASSFEGSETQYF. The chain employs TRBV5-1 and TRBJ2-5; the D gene is possibly TRBD2 (5 bases). The CDR3 contains 13 residues. Germline values: CDR1 SGHRS, CDR2 YFSETQ. V lost 2 bases and J 4 bases, leaving 9 bases between the germline ends.

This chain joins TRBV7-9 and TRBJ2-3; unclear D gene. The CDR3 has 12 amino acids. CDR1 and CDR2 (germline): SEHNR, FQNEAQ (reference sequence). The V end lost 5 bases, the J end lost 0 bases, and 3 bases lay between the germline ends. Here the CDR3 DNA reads TGTGCCAGCAGCCCTAGCACAGATACGCAGTATTTT. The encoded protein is CASSPSTDTQYF.

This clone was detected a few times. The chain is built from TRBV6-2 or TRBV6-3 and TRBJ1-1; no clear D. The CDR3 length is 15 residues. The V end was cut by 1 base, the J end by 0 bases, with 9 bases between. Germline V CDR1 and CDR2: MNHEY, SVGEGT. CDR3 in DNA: TGTGCCAGCAGTTACTGGCAGATACTGAACACTGAAGCTTTCTTT. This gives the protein CASSYWQILNTEAFF.

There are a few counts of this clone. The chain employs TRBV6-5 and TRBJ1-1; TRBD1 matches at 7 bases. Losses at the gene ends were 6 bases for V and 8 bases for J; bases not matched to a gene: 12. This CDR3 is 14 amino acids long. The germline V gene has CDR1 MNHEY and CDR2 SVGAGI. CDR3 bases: TGTGCCAGCAGCCAATACATTGGACAGGTGGAAGCTTTCTTT. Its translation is CASSQYIGQVEAFF.

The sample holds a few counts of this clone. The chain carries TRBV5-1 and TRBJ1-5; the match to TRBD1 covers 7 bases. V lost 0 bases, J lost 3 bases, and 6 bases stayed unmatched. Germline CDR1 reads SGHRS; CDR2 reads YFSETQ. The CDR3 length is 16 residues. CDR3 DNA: TGCGCCAGCAGCTTGGGGGCGACAGGGCTCAATCAGCCCCAGCATTTT. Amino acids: CASSLGATGLNQPQHF.

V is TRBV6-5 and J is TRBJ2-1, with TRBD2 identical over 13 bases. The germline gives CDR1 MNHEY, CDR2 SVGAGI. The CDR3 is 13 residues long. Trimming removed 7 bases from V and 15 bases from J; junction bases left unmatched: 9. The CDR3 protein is CASKDGLAGVSFF. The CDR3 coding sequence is TGTGCCAGCAAAGATGGACTAGCGGGAGTGTCGTTCTTC.

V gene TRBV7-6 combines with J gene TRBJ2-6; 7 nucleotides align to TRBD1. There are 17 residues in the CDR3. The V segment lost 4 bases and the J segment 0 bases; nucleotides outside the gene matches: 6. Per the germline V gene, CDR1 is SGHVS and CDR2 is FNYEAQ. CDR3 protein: CASSSRQGNSGANVLTF. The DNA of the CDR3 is TGTGCCAGCAGCTCCCGACAGGGAAACTCTGGGGCCAACGTCCTGACTTTC.

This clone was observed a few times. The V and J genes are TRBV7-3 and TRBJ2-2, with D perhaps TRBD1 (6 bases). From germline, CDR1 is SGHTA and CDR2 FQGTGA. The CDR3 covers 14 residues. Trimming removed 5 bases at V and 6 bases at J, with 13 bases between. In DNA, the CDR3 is TGTGCCAGCAGCCCGGGACATAAGGCCGGGGAGCTGTTTTTT. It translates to CASSPGHKAGELFF.

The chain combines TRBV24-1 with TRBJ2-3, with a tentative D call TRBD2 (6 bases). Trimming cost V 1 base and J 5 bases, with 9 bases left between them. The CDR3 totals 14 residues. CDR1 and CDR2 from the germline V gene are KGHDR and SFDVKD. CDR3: CATSDFGGLDTQYF. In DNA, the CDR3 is TGTGCCACCAGTGATTTCGGGGGACTAGATACGCAGTATTTT.

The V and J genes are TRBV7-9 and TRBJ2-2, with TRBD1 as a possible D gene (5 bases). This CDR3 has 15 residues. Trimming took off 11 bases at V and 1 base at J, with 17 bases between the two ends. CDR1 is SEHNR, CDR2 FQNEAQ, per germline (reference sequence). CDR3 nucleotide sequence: TGTGCCTCCAACGGCGCAGGGCGGAACACCGGGGAGCTGTTTTTT. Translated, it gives CASNGAGRNTGELFF.

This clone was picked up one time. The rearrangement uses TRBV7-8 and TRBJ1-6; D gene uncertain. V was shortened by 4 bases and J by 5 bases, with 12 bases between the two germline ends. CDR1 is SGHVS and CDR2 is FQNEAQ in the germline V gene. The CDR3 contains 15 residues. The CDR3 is CASSSRELNNSPLHF. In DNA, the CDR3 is TGTGCCAGCAGCTCCCGGGAACTAAATAATTCACCCCTCCACTTT.

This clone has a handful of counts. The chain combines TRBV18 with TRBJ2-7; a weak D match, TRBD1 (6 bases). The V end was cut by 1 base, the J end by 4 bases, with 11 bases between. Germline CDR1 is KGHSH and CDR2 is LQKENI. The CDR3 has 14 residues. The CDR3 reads CASSPHRAVYEQYF. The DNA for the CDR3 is TGTGCCAGCTCACCACACAGGGCAGTTTACGAGCAGTACTTC.

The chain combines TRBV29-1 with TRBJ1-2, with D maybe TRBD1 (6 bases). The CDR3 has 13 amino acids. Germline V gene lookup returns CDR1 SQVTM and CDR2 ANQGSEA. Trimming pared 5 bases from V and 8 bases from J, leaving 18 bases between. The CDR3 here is CSVSQTGGSGYTF. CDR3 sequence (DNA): TGCAGCGTTTCCCAGACAGGCGGGAGCGGCTACACCTTC.